The table lists the clone carrying this T cell receptor beta chain with a few counts. This specimen belongs to a study of CD8+ T cells in alopecia areata. Reverse transcription of extracted RNA yielded cDNA, which provided the sequencing template. Libraries were prepared by immunoSEQ multiplex PCR; TCRdb keeps only in-frame clonotypes and omits some of them. The table includes about 120,000 clones, 50% to 75% detected once. Documented treatment: oral pan-JAK inhibitor, 5-10 mg twice daily. Germline values: CDR1 GTSNPN, CDR2 SVGIG (reference sequence). The V and J ends lost 4 bases and 4 bases respectively, with 5 bases between them. This CDR3 has 11 amino acids.

This chain connects TRBV30 to TRBJ1-3, with D unresolved. This clonotype originated in a human donor with alopecia areata. This specimen was CD8+ T cells sorted from blood, taken at week 4, from a patient treated with tofacitinib. CDR3: CAWTFGNTIYF. CDR3 bases: TGTGCCTGGACCTTCGGAAACACCATATATTTT.